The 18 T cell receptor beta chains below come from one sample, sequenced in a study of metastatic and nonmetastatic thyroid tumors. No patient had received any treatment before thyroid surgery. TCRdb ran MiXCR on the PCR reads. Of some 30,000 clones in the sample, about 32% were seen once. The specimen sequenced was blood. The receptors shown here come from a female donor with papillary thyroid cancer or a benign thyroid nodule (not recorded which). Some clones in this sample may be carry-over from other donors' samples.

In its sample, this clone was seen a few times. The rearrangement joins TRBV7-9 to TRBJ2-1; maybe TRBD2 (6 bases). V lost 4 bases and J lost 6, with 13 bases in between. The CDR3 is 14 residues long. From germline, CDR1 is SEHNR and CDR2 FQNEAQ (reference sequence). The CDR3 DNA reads TGTGCCAGCAGCTCGCCCCGGGGAGGCAATGAGCAGTTCTTC. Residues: CASSSPRGGNEQFF. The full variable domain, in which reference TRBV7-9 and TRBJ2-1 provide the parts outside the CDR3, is DTGVSQNPRHKITKRGQNVTFRCDPISEHNRLYWYRQTLGQGPEFLTYFQNEAQLEKSRLLSDRFSAERPKGSFSTLEIQRTEQGDSAMYLCASSSPRGGNEQFFGPGTRLTVL.

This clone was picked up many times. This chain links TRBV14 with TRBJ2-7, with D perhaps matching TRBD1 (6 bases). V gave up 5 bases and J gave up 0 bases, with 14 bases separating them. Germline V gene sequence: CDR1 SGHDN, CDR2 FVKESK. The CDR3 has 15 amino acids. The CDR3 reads CASSLRGTLSYEQYF. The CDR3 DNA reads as TGTGCCAGCAGCTTAAGGGGGACCCTCTCCTACGAGCAGTACTTC.

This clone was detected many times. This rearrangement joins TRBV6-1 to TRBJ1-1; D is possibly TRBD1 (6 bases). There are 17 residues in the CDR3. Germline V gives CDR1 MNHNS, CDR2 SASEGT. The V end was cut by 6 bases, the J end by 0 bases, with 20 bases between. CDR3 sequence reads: CASRNGAGGLLNTEAFF. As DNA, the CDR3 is TGTGCCAGCAGAAACGGGGCGGGGGGCCTCTTGAACACTGAAGCTTTCTTT.

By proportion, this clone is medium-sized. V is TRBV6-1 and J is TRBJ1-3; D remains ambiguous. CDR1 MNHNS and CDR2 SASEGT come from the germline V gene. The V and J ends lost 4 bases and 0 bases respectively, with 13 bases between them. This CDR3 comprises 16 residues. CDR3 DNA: TGTGCCAGCAGTGCGAGCAGACTCGGCTCTGGAAACACCATATATTTT. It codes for CASSASRLGSGNTIYF.

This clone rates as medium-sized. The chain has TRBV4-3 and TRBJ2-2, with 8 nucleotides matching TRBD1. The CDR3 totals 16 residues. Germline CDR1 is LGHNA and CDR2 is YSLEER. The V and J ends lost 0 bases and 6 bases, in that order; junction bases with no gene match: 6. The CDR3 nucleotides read TGCGCCAGCAGCCAAGATGGGACAGGCCTCGCCGGGGAGCTGTTTTTT. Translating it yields CASSQDGTGLAGELFF.

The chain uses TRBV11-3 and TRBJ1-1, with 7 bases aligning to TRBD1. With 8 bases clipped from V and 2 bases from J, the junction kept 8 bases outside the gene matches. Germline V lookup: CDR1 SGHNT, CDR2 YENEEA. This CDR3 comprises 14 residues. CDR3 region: CASAAGGSNTEAFF. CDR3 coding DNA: TGTGCCAGCGCGGCAGGGGGATCCAACACTGAAGCTTTCTTT.

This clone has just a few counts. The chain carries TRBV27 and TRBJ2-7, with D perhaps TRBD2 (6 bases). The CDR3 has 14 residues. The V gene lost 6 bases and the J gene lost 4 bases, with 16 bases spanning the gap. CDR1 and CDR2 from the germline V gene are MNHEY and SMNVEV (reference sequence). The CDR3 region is CASSPRGWGYEQYF. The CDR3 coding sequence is TGTGCCAGCAGCCCCCGGGGGTGGGGGTACGAGCAGTACTTC.

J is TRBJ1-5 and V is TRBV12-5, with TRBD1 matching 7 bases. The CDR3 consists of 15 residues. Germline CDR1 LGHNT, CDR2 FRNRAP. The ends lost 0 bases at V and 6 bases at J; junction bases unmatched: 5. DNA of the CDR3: TGTGCTAGTGGTTTGGTCCGGGACAGAAGTCAGCCCCAGCATTTT. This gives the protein CASGLVRDRSQPQHF.

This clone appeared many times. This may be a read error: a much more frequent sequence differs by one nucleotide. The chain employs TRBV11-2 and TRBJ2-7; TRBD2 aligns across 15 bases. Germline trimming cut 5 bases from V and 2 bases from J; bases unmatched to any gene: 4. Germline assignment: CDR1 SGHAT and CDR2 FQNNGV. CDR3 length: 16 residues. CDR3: CASSHGLAGGTYEQYF. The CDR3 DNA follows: TGTGCCAGCAGCCATGGACTAGCGGGAGGGACCTACGAGCAGTACTTC.

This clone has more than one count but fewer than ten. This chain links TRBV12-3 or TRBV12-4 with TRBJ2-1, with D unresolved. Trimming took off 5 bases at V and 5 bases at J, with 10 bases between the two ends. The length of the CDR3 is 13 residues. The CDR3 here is CASSPDGDNEQFF. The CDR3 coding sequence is TGTGCCAGCAGTCCTGACGGAGACAATGAGCAGTTCTTC.

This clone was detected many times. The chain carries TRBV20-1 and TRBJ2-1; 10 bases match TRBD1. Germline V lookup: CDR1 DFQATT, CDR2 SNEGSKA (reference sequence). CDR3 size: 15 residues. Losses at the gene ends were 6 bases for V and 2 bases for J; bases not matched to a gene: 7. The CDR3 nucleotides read TGCAGTGCCCCCTTGGGACAGGGGACCTACAATGAGCAGTTCTTC. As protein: CSAPLGQGTYNEQFF.

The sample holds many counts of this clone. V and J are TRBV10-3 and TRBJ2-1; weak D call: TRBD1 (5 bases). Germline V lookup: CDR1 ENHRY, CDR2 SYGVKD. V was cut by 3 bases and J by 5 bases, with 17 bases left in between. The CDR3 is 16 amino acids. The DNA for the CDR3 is TGTGCCATCAGTGAAAGGCCGAAAGTGGGGCACAATGAGCAGTTCTTC. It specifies CAISERPKVGHNEQFF.

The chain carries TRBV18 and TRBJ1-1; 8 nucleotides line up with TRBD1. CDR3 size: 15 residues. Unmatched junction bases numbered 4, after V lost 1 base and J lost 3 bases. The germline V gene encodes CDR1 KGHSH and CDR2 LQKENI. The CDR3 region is CASSPRTGSDTEAFF. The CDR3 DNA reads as TGTGCCAGCTCACCACGGACAGGGTCGGACACTGAAGCTTTCTTT.

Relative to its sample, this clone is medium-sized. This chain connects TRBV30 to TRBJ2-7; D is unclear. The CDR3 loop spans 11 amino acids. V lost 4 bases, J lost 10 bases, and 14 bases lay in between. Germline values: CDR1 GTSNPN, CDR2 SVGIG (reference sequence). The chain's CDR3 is CAWINLPVQYF. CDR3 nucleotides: TGTGCCTGGATAAATCTTCCCGTTCAGTACTTC.

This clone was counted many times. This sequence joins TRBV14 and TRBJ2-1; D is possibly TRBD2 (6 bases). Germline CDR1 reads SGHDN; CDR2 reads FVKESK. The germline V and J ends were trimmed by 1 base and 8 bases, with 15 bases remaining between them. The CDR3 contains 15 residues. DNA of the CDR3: TGTGCCAGCAGCCAAGTGGGCGGAGGGAGCGATGAGCAGTTCTTC. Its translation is CASSQVGGGSDEQFF.

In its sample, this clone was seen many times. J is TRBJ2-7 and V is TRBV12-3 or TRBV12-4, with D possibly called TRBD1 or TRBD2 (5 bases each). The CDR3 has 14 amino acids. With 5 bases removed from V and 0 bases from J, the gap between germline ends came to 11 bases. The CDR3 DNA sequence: TGTGCCAGCAGTCCGTTGAGGGGCTCCTACGAGCAGTACTTC. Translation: CASSPLRGSYEQYF.

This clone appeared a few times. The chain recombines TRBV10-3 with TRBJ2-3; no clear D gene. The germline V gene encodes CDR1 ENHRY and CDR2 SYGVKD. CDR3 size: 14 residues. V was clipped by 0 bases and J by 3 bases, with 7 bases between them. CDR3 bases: TGTGCCATCAGTGAGTCGTCCAAAACAGATACGCAGTATTTT. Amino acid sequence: CAISESSKTDTQYF.

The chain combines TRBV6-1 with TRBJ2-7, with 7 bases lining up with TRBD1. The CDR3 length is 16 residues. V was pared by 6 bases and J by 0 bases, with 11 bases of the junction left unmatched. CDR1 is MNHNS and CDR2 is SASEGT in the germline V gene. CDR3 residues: CASRPNNRGHSYEQYF. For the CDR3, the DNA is TGTGCCAGCAGGCCGAATAACAGGGGACACTCCTACGAGCAGTACTTC.